The rows below give T cell receptor beta chains drawn from one sample of a study of T cell repertoires in cytomegalovirus infection. Antigens of these TCRs are unknown. Via MiXCR, TCRdb re-called the reads, giving one row per CDR3 protein. The sample lists approximately 600,000 distinct CDR3 sequences, just under 40% occurring once. Here the sequenced sample was cultured PBMCs, taken from culture after CMV antigen stimulation. These receptors originate from a human donor in good health (CMV status not recorded). Some clones in this sample may be carry-over from other donors' samples. Each CDR3 is given with its conserved first and last residue. A D gene is named only where the DNA matches it firmly. Where a row states a size, it is once, few, many or the class of an expanded clone; other rows omit it.

D gene	clone size	J gene	V gene	CDR3 protein	CDR3 DNA
TRBD1	many	TRBJ2-7	TRBV12-3/TRBV12-4	CASSSTGGYEQYF	TGTGCCAGCAGTTCGACAGGGGGCTACGAGCAGTACTTC
.	.	TRBJ2-1	TRBV20-1	CSASRRLRSLYNEQFF	TGCAGTGCTAGCAGGAGACTCCGCTCCCTTTACAATGAGCAGTTCTTC
.	.	TRBJ2-7	TRBV19	CASSTRSRGAYEQYF	TGTGCCAGTAGTACCCGATCCCGGGGGGCATACGAGCAGTACTTC
TRBD1	once	TRBJ2-7	TRBV4-2	CASSGTGTPQYF	TGTGCCAGCAGCGGGACAGGAACACCGCAGTACTTC
.	.	TRBJ2-1	TRBV5-1	CASSISRGNEQFF	TGCGCCAGCAGCATTTCTAGGGGCAATGAGCAGTTCTTC
.	many	TRBJ2-1	TRBV7-2	CASSFTLQQFF	TGTGCCAGCAGCTTCACCCTGCAGCAGTTCTTC
.	.	TRBJ1-5	TRBV6-6	CASSYSMEGRTYSNQPQHF	TGTGCCAGCAGTTACTCGATGGAAGGAAGGACTTATAGCAATCAGCCCCAGCATTTT
.	few	TRBJ2-7	TRBV7-2	CASSLGPGSLYEQYF	TGTGCCAGCAGCTTAGGGCCAGGTAGCCTCTACGAGCAGTACTTC
.	.	TRBJ2-5	TRBV11-2	CASSPGISQETQYF	TGTGCCAGCAGCCCTGGGATTAGTCAAGAGACCCAGTACTTC
TRBD1	.	TRBJ2-1	TRBV28	CASSPMDRGYEQFF	TGTGCCAGCAGTCCCATGGACAGGGGGTATGAGCAGTTCTTC